Below, 28 T cell receptor beta chains from the same sample are listed, as sequenced in a study of T cells after yellow fever vaccination. TCRdb independently ran MiXCR on the 5' RACE reads; one entry per CDR3 protein. The sample records hundreds of thousands of distinct CDR3 sequences, 21% being singletons. The source was PBMCs, collected 20 to 25 days after the first yellow fever vaccination. All receptors come from a man aged 18 to 35 who received the YFV17D yellow fever vaccine.

This chain links TRBV5-1 with TRBJ2-1; 7 bases match TRBD2. V gave up 5 bases and J gave up 10 bases; unmatched junction bases: 18. Germline CDR1 reads SGHRS; CDR2 reads YFSETQ. The CDR3 has 16 amino acids. CDR3 coding DNA: TGCGCCAGCAGGCCCGGGAGCGGGGCCCTCACGGGGGAGCAGTTCTTC. It encodes CASRPGSGALTGEQFF.

The rearrangement links TRBV6-2 or TRBV6-3 to TRBJ2-6, with 10 bases matching TRBD1. This CDR3 has 17 amino acids. Germline trimming cut 4 bases from V and 0 bases from J; bases unmatched to any gene: 3. Germline V gene sequence: CDR1 MNHEY, CDR2 SVGEGT. The CDR3 here is CASSWDRGNSGANVLTF. The CDR3 nucleotides are TGTGCCAGCAGTTGGGACAGGGGAAACTCTGGGGCCAACGTCCTGACTTTC.

This chain links TRBV4-3 with TRBJ1-3; 7 nucleotides line up with TRBD1. This CDR3 is 16 amino acids long. V shed 2 bases and J 4 bases; nucleotides not matched to a gene: 8. The V gene's germline CDR1 is LGHNA and CDR2 YSLEER. Here the CDR3 DNA reads TGCGCCAGCAGCCAATCAGGGGGGAATGGCGGAAACACCATATATTTT. Protein: CASSQSGGNGGNTIYF.

This clonotype occurred once. V usage is TRBV5-4 and J usage is TRBJ2-6; D is ambiguous. Looked up from germline, CDR1 is SGHNT and CDR2 is YYREEE (reference sequence). The germline V and J ends were trimmed by 4 bases and 0 bases, with 8 bases remaining between them. The CDR3 is 15 residues long. The CDR3 coding sequence is TGTGCCAGCAGCGACGGTTACTCTGGGGCCAACGTCCTGACTTTC. It is translated as CASSDGYSGANVLTF. Full variable domain (remainder filled in from reference TRBV5-4 and TRBJ2-6): ETGVTQSPTHLIKTRGQQVTLRCSSQSGHNTVSWYQQALGQGPQFIFQYYREEENGRGNFPPRFSGLQFPNYSSELNVNALELDDSALYLCASSDGYSGANVLTFGAGSRLTVL.

The CDR3 region is CSARDTPETQYF. CDR3 sequence (DNA): TGCAGTGCTAGAGATACGCCAGAGACCCAGTACTTC. This chain connects TRBV20-1 to TRBJ2-5; D call uncertain. Germline CDR1 and CDR2: DFQATT and SNEGSKA (reference sequence). The ends were cut back, 0 bases at V and 4 bases at J, with 6 bases in the middle. The CDR3 runs to 12 residues.

This clonotype was observed a few times. V usage is TRBV30 and J usage is TRBJ1-1; D perhaps matches TRBD1 (5 bases). The CDR3 consists of 13 residues. The germline V and J ends were trimmed by 2 bases and 5 bases, with 12 bases remaining between them. Germline V lookup: CDR1 GTSNPN, CDR2 SVGIG (reference sequence). CDR3 protein: CAWSRRGWTEAFF. As DNA, the CDR3 is TGTGCCTGGAGTCGGCGGGGCTGGACTGAAGCTTTCTTT.

The table lists this clonotype with a few counts. The chain recombines TRBV7-2 with TRBJ1-5, with D unclear. Trimming cost V 3 bases and J 5 bases, with 11 bases left between them. This CDR3 comprises 14 residues. The germline CDR1 and CDR2 sequences are SGHTA and FQGNSA. CDR3 loop: CASSLMGVDQPQHF. CDR3 DNA: TGTGCCAGCAGCTTGATGGGAGTGGATCAGCCCCAGCATTTT.

The J gene is TRBJ2-7, the V gene TRBV20-1, with unresolved D. The CDR3 covers 15 residues. Germline-derived CDR1 and CDR2 are DFQATT and SNEGSKA (reference sequence). V lost 0 bases and J 2 bases, leaving 14 bases between the germline ends. This CDR3 reads CSARDHQRYPYEQYV. The CDR3 DNA reads as TGCAGTGCTAGAGATCACCAGCGCTACCCCTACGAGCAGTACGTC.

The V call is TRBV3-1, the J call TRBJ2-1; 8 bases are shared with TRBD2. V shed 3 bases and J 4 bases; nucleotides not matched to a gene: 5. Germline CDR1 is LGHDT and CDR2 is YNNKEL (reference sequence). The CDR3 runs 15 residues. CDR3 sequence reads: CASSHTSGTYNEQFF. In nucleotides, the CDR3 is TGTGCCAGCAGCCATACTAGCGGAACTTACAATGAGCAGTTCTTC.

The chain combines TRBV5-1 with TRBJ1-1; 11 bases fit TRBD1. CDR3 length: 14 amino acids. Germline CDR1 is SGHRS and CDR2 is YFSETQ. The trim removed 4 bases at V and 5 bases at J, leaving 4 bases unmatched. CDR3 DNA: TGCGCCAGCAGCAAGGACAGGGGGCCTACTGAAGCTTTCTTT. Translated: CASSKDRGPTEAFF.

This clonotype was seen more than once but under ten times. This rearrangement joins TRBV5-1 to TRBJ2-7; 8 bases agree with TRBD1. CDR1 is SGHRS and CDR2 is YFSETQ in the germline V gene. V shed 3 bases, J shed 7 bases, and the junction held 15 bases outside the gene matches. This CDR3 contains 16 residues. The CDR3 DNA reads TGCGCCAGCAGCTCTCAGGGGGCGGTCCACGAGTTGGAGCAGTACTTC. It specifies CASSSQGAVHELEQYF. The full variable domain, rest sourced from reference TRBV5-1 and TRBJ2-7, is KAGVTQTPRYLIKTRGQQVTLSCSPISGHRSVSWYQQTPGQGLQFLFEYFSETQRNKGNFPGRFSGRQFSNSRSEMNVSTLELGDSALYLCASSSQGAVHELEQYFGPGTRLTVT.

This clonotype was counted at least ten times. J is TRBJ2-1 and V is TRBV9; D gene unclear. V gave up 2 bases and J gave up 2 bases, with 11 bases separating them. The germline gives CDR1 SGDLS, CDR2 YYNGEE. This CDR3 spans 15 amino acids. CDR3 bases: TGTGCCAGCAGCGTCGACTGGGTGGCCTACAATGAGCAGTTCTTC. The encoded protein is CASSVDWVAYNEQFF.

The chain has TRBV14 and TRBJ1-2; 8 bases fit TRBD1. J was trimmed by 8 bases and V by 2 bases; bases with no gene match: 10. In germline, CDR1 is SGHDN, CDR2 FVKESK. The CDR3 has 15 residues. CDR3 coding DNA: TGTGCCAGCAGCCAACCGGGACAGGATCTTATCGGCTACACCTTC. It codes for CASSQPGQDLIGYTF.

This clonotype has a handful of counts. This chain uses TRBV7-8 with TRBJ1-2; no clear D. Germline V gene lookup returns CDR1 SGHVS and CDR2 FQNEAQ. The CDR3 is made up of 13 amino acids. V lost 4 bases to trimming and J lost 3 bases, with 9 bases between them. The CDR3 DNA sequence: TGTGCCAGCAGCTCCGCGACTGACTATGGCTACACCTTC. Translation gives CASSSATDYGYTF. Looking up the rest from reference TRBV7-8 and TRBJ1-2 gives the full variable domain: GAGVSQSPRYKVAKRGQDVALRCDPISGHVSLFWYQQALGQGPEFLTYFQNEAQLDKSGLPSDRFFAERPEGSVSTLKIQRTQQEDSAVYLCASSSATDYGYTFGSGTRLTVV.

CDR3 DNA sequence: TGTGCCAGCAGTTTACGGTACTCGAACACTGAAGCTTTCTTT. Translated: CASSLRYSNTEAFF. The V gene is TRBV12-3 or TRBV12-4, the J gene TRBJ1-1; D is unresolved. The ends were cut back, 2 bases at V and 1 base at J, with 8 bases in the middle. This CDR3 region has 14 residues.

This clonotype showed up just a few times. This chain uses TRBV6-5 with TRBJ2-7; D may be TRBD1 (6 bases). The CDR3 spans 15 residues. V dropped 0 bases and J dropped 5 bases, with 14 bases sitting between them. The V gene's germline CDR1 is MNHEY and CDR2 SVGAGI. The DNA of the CDR3 is TGTGCCAGCAGTTACTCGGCAGGGGTCAACCACGAGCAGTACTTC. This sequence encodes CASSYSAGVNHEQYF.

This clonotype came up a few times. The V and J genes are TRBV9 and TRBJ2-1, with D hard to call. The germline CDR1 and CDR2 sequences are SGDLS and YYNGEE. With 0 bases removed from V and 4 bases from J, the gap between germline ends came to 5 bases. This CDR3 spans 13 amino acids. Written as DNA, the CDR3 is TGTGCCAGCAGCGTAGCCCCTTACAATGAGCAGTTCTTC. Protein sequence: CASSVAPYNEQFF.

This clonotype was found many times. The CDR3 loop is CASSPGTGGEQYF. For the CDR3, the DNA is TGTGCCAGCAGTCCGGGGACAGGGGGCGAGCAGTACTTC. This sequence joins TRBV6-6 and TRBJ2-7; 11 positions match TRBD1. Germline lookup yields CDR1 MNHNY and CDR2 SVGAGI (reference sequence). The CDR3 has 13 residues. With 5 bases clipped from V and 6 bases from J, the junction kept 3 bases outside the gene matches.

As for this clonotype: This may be a read error, as it is one base from a much larger clone. The CDR3 coding sequence is TGTGCCACCAGTGAACCAGGCCCCGGGGAGCAGTTTTTT. Protein product: CATSEPGPGEQFF. The chain links TRBV24-1 to TRBJ2-2, with a tentative D call TRBD2 (5 bases). The germline V gene has CDR1 KGHDR and CDR2 SFDVKD. CDR3 length equals 13 residues.

The chain links TRBV5-5 to TRBJ2-2; no clear D. The germline gives CDR1 SGHKS, CDR2 YYEKEE (reference sequence). Trimming took 1 base from V and 6 from J, leaving 10 bases between them. The CDR3 is 14 amino acids. CDR3 amino acids: CASSLWDGSGELFF. The CDR3 DNA reads as TGTGCCAGCAGCTTGTGGGATGGTTCCGGGGAGCTGTTTTTT. The full variable domain, completed using reference TRBV5-5 and TRBJ2-2, is DAGVTQSPTHLIKTRGQQVTLRCSPISGHKSVSWYQQVLGQGPQFIFQYYEKEERGRGNFPDRFSARQFPNYSSELNVNALLLGDSALYLCASSLWDGSGELFFGEGSRLTVL.

The rearrangement uses TRBV12-3 or TRBV12-4 and TRBJ1-1, with D possibly matching TRBD1 (5 bases). Trimming pared 6 bases from V and 3 bases from J, leaving 14 bases between. The length of the CDR3 is 14 residues. CDR3 nucleotides: TGTGCCAGCAGCCAATTGGGGGGATACACTGAAGCTTTCTTT. Translating gives CASSQLGGYTEAFF.

This clonotype came up many times. V gene TRBV5-1 combines with J gene TRBJ2-2; D may be TRBD1 or TRBD2 (5 bases each). V was trimmed by 4 bases and J by 8 bases, leaving 12 bases between them. This CDR3 is 13 amino acids long. Germline assignment: CDR1 SGHRS and CDR2 YFSETQ. The CDR3: CASSPGPPGELFF. The CDR3 region has the DNA TGCGCCAGCAGCCCGGGGCCTCCGGGGGAGCTGTTTTTT.

This clonotype was observed at least ten times. The chain recombines TRBV9 with TRBJ2-3; 8 positions match TRBD2. Germline V gene lookup returns CDR1 SGDLS and CDR2 YYNGEE. The CDR3 is 16 residues long. The junction had 5 bases not matched to a gene; V was cut back by 0 bases and J by 2 bases. This CDR3 reads CASSVGWRGATDTQYF. The DNA for the CDR3 is TGTGCCAGCAGCGTAGGATGGCGGGGGGCCACAGATACGCAGTATTTT.

This clonotype has more than one count but fewer than ten. CDR3 residues: CASSFGRGNYNEQFF. CDR3 DNA: TGCGCCAGCAGCTTTGGGCGGGGGAACTACAATGAGCAGTTCTTC. The chain combines TRBV5-1 with TRBJ2-1, with TRBD2 matching over 7 bases. Germline V gives CDR1 SGHRS, CDR2 YFSETQ. V was pared by 2 bases and J by 3 bases, with 5 bases of the junction left unmatched. The CDR3 extends over 15 amino acids.

The chain uses TRBV7-2 and TRBJ2-7; D gene uncertain. V shed 1 base and J shed 7 bases, with 11 bases lying between them. The CDR3 has 13 residues. The germline CDR1 and CDR2 sequences are SGHTA and FQGNSA. As DNA, the CDR3 is TGTGCCAGCAGCTTAGTGATCGGCCGTGAGCAGTACGTC. Its protein is CASSLVIGREQYV.

The table lists this clonotype with many counts. The chain combines TRBV20-1 with TRBJ2-1, with D possibly matching TRBD2 (7 bases). CDR3 size: 14 residues. V lost 0 bases and J lost 16, with 22 bases in between. Per the germline V gene, CDR1 is DFQATT and CDR2 is SNEGSKA (reference sequence). The CDR3 loop is CSARDGGAGSLFFF. The CDR3 DNA reads as TGCAGTGCTAGAGATGGGGGGGCAGGGTCCCTCTTTTTCTTC.

This clonotype was picked up a small number of times. The chain recombines TRBV5-1 with TRBJ1-2; 7 nucleotides align to TRBD1. The germline V gene encodes CDR1 SGHRS and CDR2 YFSETQ. V shed 0 bases and J 2 bases; nucleotides not matched to a gene: 7. This CDR3 spans 16 amino acids. The CDR3 sequence is CASSLGTGQDNYGYTF. The CDR3 DNA reads as TGCGCCAGCAGCTTGGGTACCGGACAGGACAACTATGGCTACACCTTC. Full variable domain (outside the CDR3, taken from reference TRBV5-1 and TRBJ1-2): KAGVTQTPRYLIKTRGQQVTLSCSPISGHRSVSWYQQTPGQGLQFLFEYFSETQRNKGNFPGRFSGRQFSNSRSEMNVSTLELGDSALYLCASSLGTGQDNYGYTFGSGTRLTVV.

There are a few counts of this clonotype. The genes are TRBV12-3 or TRBV12-4 and TRBJ1-3; D is unclear. The CDR3 consists of 15 residues. The V and J ends lost 3 bases and 4 bases respectively, with 13 bases between them. The CDR3 spells CASSFSQGLGNTIYF. The CDR3 nucleotides are TGTGCCAGCAGTTTCTCACAAGGATTGGGAAACACCATATATTTT.